This T cell receptor beta chain was found in a study of blood T cell repertoires in COVID-19. Measured with immunoSEQ multiplex PCR; TCRdb has only the in-frame clones, and not every one. The repertoire holds under 300,000 clones, with 80% to 90% as singletons. Germline values: CDR1 SEHNR, CDR2 FQNEAQ (reference sequence). The length of the CDR3 is 13 residues. Trimming pared 5 bases from V and 7 bases from J, leaving 11 bases between. The TCR originated in a woman aged 45-59 years who had recovered from COVID-19. The rearrangement joins TRBV7-9 to TRBJ2-2, with D hard to call. Sequenced material: PBMCs or T cells enriched from blood (not recorded which). The CDR3 sequence: CASSPDTIGELFF. CDR3 bases: TGTGCCAGCAGCCCCGACACGATCGGGGAGCTGTTTTTT.